The rows below give T cell receptor beta chains drawn from one sample of a study of vaccination effects on CD4 cells after COVID-19. The antigens of these receptors remain unknown. The repertoire was sequenced with immunoSEQ multiplex PCR; TCRdb's copy has only in-frame clones and lacks some. There are about 31,000 clones in the sample; approximately 69% occur only once, and about 8.4% lies in the top ten. The input for sequencing was CD4+ T cells from PBMCs cultured with SARS-CoV-2 spike peptides, taken after COVID-19 vaccination. The receptors were sampled from a human donor who received a COVID-19 vaccine. Both conserved end residues are part of each CDR3. D genes are given only for firm matches. Only part of the rows carry a size: once, few, many, or a class if the clone is expanded.

D,J,V,size,DNA,CDR3
.,TRBJ2-1,TRBV12-5,few,TGTGCTAGTGGTTTGGGTGGGGTGGGCAATGAGCAGTTCTTC,CASGLGGVGNEQFF
.,TRBJ2-5,TRBV15,.,TGTGCCACCAGCAGAGCCCGCCGGGTACCGGAGACCCAGTACTTC,CATSRARRVPETQYF
TRBD1,TRBJ1-4,TRBV5-1,.,TGCGCCAGCAGCCGGGGACAGGGGGCCTCGAGGGATGAAAAACTGTTTTTT,CASSRGQGASRDEKLFF
.,TRBJ2-1,TRBV3-1/TRBV3-2,.,TGTGCCAGCAGCCAAGATGCTAGTAAGCCTTACAATGAGCAGTTCTTC,CASSQDASKPYNEQFF
TRBD1,TRBJ2-1,TRBV3-1/TRBV3-2,few,TGTGCCAGCAGCCCCCTTTACACAGGGGGTGAGCAGTTCTTC,CASSPLYTGGEQFF
.,TRBJ1-5,TRBV3-1/TRBV3-2,.,TGTGCCAGCAGCCAATTCAATCAGCCCCAGCATTTT,CASSQFNQPQHF
.,TRBJ2-7,TRBV7-2,.,TGTGCCAGCAGCTTAGACTCGCAGAGTAGTGAGTTC,CASSLDSQSSEF
.,TRBJ1-5,TRBV6-5,few,TGTGCCAGCAGTCCCTCAACCGGGGGCAATCAGCCCCAGCATTTT,CASSPSTGGNQPQHF
.,TRBJ1-3,TRBV5-1,.,TGCGCCAGCAGCTGGGACGGCATCTCTGGAAACACCATATATTTT,CASSWDGISGNTIYF
.,TRBJ2-2,TRBV5-1,few,TGCGCCAGCAGCTCGACCACCGACAGCGCGAACACCGGGGAGCTGTTTTTT,CASSSTTDSANTGELFF
.,TRBJ2-5,TRBV9,.,TGTGCCAGCAGCGTACTGGGAAAAGAGACCCAGTACTTC,CASSVLGKETQYF
.,TRBJ2-1,TRBV10-2,few,TGCGCCAGCACCTCACAGGGAGTTTCCTACAATGAGCAGTTCTTC,CASTSQGVSYNEQFF
.,TRBJ2-7,TRBV5-1,.,TGCGCCAGCAGCTTGGCGAGGTCCTACGAGCAGTACTTC,CASSLARSYEQYF
.,TRBJ1-1,TRBV12-3/TRBV12-4,.,TGTGCCAGCGCCGGGACGGCGAACACTGAAGCTTTCTTT,CASAGTANTEAFF
.,TRBJ1-5,TRBV3-1/TRBV3-2,.,TGTGCCAGCAGCCAGTACAATCAGCCCCAGCATTTT,CASSQYNQPQHF
.,TRBJ1-3,TRBV19,.,TGTGCCAGTAGTATAGCTGCAGGAGACGGTGGAAACACCATATATTTT,CASSIAAGDGGNTIYF
.,TRBJ1-1,TRBV5-1,.,TGCGCCAGCAGCTTGGAGGCTATGAACACTGAAGCTTTCTTT,CASSLEAMNTEAFF
.,TRBJ2-5,TRBV20-1,.,TGCAGTGCTAGTGTGTCCGGGGGTCGGAGGGAGACCCAGTACTTC,CSASVSGGRRETQYF
.,TRBJ1-1,TRBV29-1,.,TGCAGCGTTGAAGAATGGCTCCCGAACACTGAAGCTTTCTTT,CSVEEWLPNTEAFF
.,TRBJ2-3,TRBV6-5,.,TGTGCCAGCAGTTACTCGGCAGGGGGCACAGATACGCAGTATTTT,CASSYSAGGTDTQYF
TRBD2,TRBJ2-3,TRBV7-6,.,TGTGCCAGCAGCTTGTGGCAGCGGGAGACTCACTTCACAGATACGCAGTATTTT,CASSLWQRETHFTDTQYF